This T cell receptor beta chain was observed in a study of blood T cell repertoires in COVID-19. Whole-study context: In each case, the material was cDNA or gDNA derived from T cells, B-cell-depleted T cells, or PBMCs.

In the 2 weeks before study entry, exposed participants met a COVID-19 case, which was PCR-confirmed or clinician-diagnosed. Produced via immunoSEQ multiplex PCR; TCRdb's table is partial and in-frame only. This table has 140,000 or so clones, about four fifths appearing once. Germline trimming cut 0 bases from V and 8 bases from J; bases unmatched to any gene: 9. Germline V CDR1 and CDR2: WNHNN, SYGVQD (reference sequence). The CDR3 contains 16 residues. V is TRBV10-1 and J is TRBJ1-4; 7 positions agree with TRBD1. The receptor was derived from a woman between 18 and 29 years old who had been exposed to COVID-19. Sequencing was carried out using PBMCs or T cells enriched from blood (not recorded which). The CDR3 nucleotides read TGCGCCAGCAGTGAGTCACAGGGGCTCGGTATAGAAAAACTGTTTTTT. It translates to CASSESQGLGIEKLFF.